The subject of this entry is one T cell receptor (beta chain). The sample originates from a study of blood T cell repertoires in COVID-19. TCRdb's table, derived via immunoSEQ multiplex PCR, lists solely in-frame clones and lacks some. The data hold approximately 110,000 clones, with approximately 89% observed a single time. The CDR3 runs to 16 residues. CDR1 and CDR2 from the germline V gene are MNHNS and SASEGT. Trimming cost V 4 bases and J 0 bases, with 15 bases left between them. This rearrangement joins TRBV6-1 to TRBJ1-1; maybe TRBD1 (5 bases). The receptor was derived from a woman older than 75 with COVID-19, enrolled during active disease. The material sequenced was peripheral blood. The DNA for the CDR3 is TGTGCCAGCAGTGCGTCGGGGGGGACCTTGAACACTGAAGCTTTCTTT. This gives the protein CASSASGGTLNTEAFF.